The sequence of this TCR beta chain was determined in a study of T cells after yellow fever vaccination. Notes on the study in general: A small proportion of clonotypes was detected in both the CD4 and CD8 compartments. Abundant clonotypes from the bulk population could have been carried over as contaminants into FACS-sorted repertoires.

This clonotype has a handful of counts. Its specificity is unknown. Universal primer sites and UMIs were introduced during 5'RACE template-switching synthesis of TCR cDNA. TCRdb reanalysed the 5' RACE reads using MiXCR and keeps one entry per CDR3 protein. The sample records 450,000 to 650,000 distinct CDR3 sequences, roughly a fifth being singletons. The CDR3 has 12 amino acids. CDR1 is SQVTM and CDR2 is ANQGSEA in the germline V gene. V was trimmed by 1 base and J by 2 bases, leaving 4 bases between them. The receptor was derived from a young man who received the YFV17D yellow fever vaccine. The starting material was PBMCs, obtained 21 days after the first yellow fever vaccination. The V and J genes are TRBV29-1 and TRBJ2-3; D is uncertain. CDR3 sequence reads: CSVEVFTDTQYF. The CDR3 DNA is TGCAGCGTTGAAGTGTTCACAGATACGCAGTATTTT.